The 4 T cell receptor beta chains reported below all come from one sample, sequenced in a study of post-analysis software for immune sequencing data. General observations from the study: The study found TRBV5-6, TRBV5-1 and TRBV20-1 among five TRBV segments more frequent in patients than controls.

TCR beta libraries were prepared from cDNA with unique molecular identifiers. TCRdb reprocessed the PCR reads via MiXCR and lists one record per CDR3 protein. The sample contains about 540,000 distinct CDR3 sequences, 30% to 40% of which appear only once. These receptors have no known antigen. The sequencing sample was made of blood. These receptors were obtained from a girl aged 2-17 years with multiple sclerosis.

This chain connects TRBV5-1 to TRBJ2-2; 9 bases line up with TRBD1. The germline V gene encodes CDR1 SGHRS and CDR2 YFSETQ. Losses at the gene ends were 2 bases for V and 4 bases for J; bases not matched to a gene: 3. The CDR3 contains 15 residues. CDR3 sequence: CASSLGTGSTGELFF. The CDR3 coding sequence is TGCGCCAGCAGCTTAGGGACAGGGTCCACCGGGGAGCTGTTTTTT.

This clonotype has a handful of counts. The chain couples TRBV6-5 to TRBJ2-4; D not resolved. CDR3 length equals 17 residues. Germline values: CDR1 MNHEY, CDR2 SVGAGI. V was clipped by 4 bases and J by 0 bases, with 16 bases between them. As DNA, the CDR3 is TGTGCCAGCAGTTTGGAACCTACACCTCTAGCCAAAAACATTCAGTACTTC. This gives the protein CASSLEPTPLAKNIQYF.

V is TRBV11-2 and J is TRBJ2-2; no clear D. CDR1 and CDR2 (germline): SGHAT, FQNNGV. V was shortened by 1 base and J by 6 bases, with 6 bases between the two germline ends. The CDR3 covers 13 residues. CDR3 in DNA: TGTGCCAGCAGCTTAGGGTCTTCCGGGGAGCTGTTTTTT. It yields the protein CASSLGSSGELFF.

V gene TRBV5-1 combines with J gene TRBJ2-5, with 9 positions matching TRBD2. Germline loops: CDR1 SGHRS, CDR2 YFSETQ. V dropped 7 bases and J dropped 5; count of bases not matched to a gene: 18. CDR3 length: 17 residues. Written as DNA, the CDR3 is TGCGCCAGCCACAAGAGGACTAGCGAGGGCCCGGCGGAGACCCAGTACTTC. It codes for CASHKRTSEGPAETQYF.